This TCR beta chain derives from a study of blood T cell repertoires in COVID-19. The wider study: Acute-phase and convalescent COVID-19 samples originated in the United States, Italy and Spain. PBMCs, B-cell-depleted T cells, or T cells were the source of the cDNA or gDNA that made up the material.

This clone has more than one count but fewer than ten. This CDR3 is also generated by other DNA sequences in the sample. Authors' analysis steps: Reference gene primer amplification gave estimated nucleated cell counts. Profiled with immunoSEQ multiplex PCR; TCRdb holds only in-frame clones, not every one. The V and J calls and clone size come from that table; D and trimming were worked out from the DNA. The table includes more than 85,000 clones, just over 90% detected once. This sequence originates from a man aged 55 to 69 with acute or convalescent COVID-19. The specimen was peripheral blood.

CDR3 residues: CASSLAGSGANVLTF. CDR3 DNA: TGCGCCAGCAGCTTGGCAGGGTCTGGGGCCAACGTCCTGACTTTC. The rearrangement links TRBV5-1 to TRBJ2-6; maybe TRBD1 (5 bases). Looked up from germline, CDR1 is SGHRS and CDR2 is YFSETQ. V shed 0 bases and J shed 1 base, with 5 bases lying between them. The CDR3 contains 15 residues.